This TCR beta chain is from a study of blood T cell repertoires in COVID-19. Looking at the study overall: Acute-phase and convalescent COVID-19 samples originated in the United States, Italy and Spain. In each case, the material was cDNA or gDNA derived from T cells, B-cell-depleted T cells, or PBMCs.

Germline CDR1 and CDR2: WSHSY and SAAADI. Trimming at V came to 8 bases and at J to 3 bases, leaving 13 bases not matched to a gene. The CDR3 has 16 amino acids. Per the original methods: Using reference gene primer amplification, nucleated cell counts were estimated. Profiled with immunoSEQ multiplex PCR; TCRdb holds only in-frame clones, not every one. That table furnishes V, J and clone size, whereas the DNA furnished D and trimming. The sample lists roughly 29,000 clones, approximately 83% occurring once. The chain recombines TRBV10-2 with TRBJ1-5; TRBD1 aligns across 7 bases. What was sequenced was peripheral blood. This TCR derives from a woman older than 75 with COVID-19, enrolled during active disease. The CDR3 bases are TGCGCCAGCGATTCGGGACAGAGTTTGTACAATCAGCCCCAGCATTTT. Its translation is CASDSGQSLYNQPQHF.